The rows below give T cell receptor beta chains drawn from one sample of a study of blood T cell repertoires in COVID-19. Method: immunoSEQ multiplex PCR; TCRdb's copy keeps in-frame clones and lacks some. The sample includes about 270,000 clones, approximately 90% of them seen just once. The source material was PBMCs or T cells enriched from blood (not recorded which). These receptors originate from a man aged 35-49 years who had been exposed to COVID-19. Each CDR3 is given with its conserved first and last residue. Fields, in order: J gene, V gene, clone size, D gene, CDR3 protein, CDR3 DNA. A D gene is named only where the DNA matches it firmly. Clone size is shown for a subset of rows, as once, few, many or a class of expanded clone.

J gene: TRBJ1-1
V gene: TRBV5-5
clone size: -
D gene: -
CDR3 protein: CASKSPEDTEAFF
CDR3 DNA: TGTGCCAGCAAATCCCCGGAGGACACTGAAGCTTTCTTT

J gene: TRBJ1-5
V gene: TRBV2
clone size: once
D gene: -
CDR3 protein: CASSGRVAEQPQHF
CDR3 DNA: TGTGCCAGCAGTGGCAGGGTGGCCGAACAGCCCCAGCATTTT

J gene: TRBJ1-1
V gene: TRBV9
clone size: -
D gene: -
CDR3 protein: CASSESTTGNTEAFF
CDR3 DNA: TGTGCCAGCAGCGAGAGTACCACAGGGAACACTGAAGCTTTCTTT

J gene: TRBJ2-7
V gene: TRBV2
clone size: -
D gene: -
CDR3 protein: CAIHRALTSYEQYF
CDR3 DNA: TGTGCCATCCACAGGGCACTGACCTCCTACGAGCAGTACTTC

J gene: TRBJ1-2
V gene: TRBV11-2
clone size: -
D gene: -
CDR3 protein: CASSPQVGYTF
CDR3 DNA: TGTGCCAGCAGCCCCCAGGTTGGCTACACCTTC

J gene: TRBJ2-5
V gene: TRBV3-1/TRBV3-2
clone size: -
D gene: -
CDR3 protein: CASSRGSAQYF
CDR3 DNA: TGTGCCAGCAGCCGAGGTAGCGCCCAGTACTTC

J gene: TRBJ2-5
V gene: TRBV27
clone size: once
D gene: TRBD2
CDR3 protein: CASRGTGGGKTQYF
CDR3 DNA: TGTGCCAGCAGGGGGACGGGCGGGGGGAAGACCCAGTACTTC

J gene: TRBJ2-1
V gene: TRBV27
clone size: -
D gene: -
CDR3 protein: CASILGADNEQFF
CDR3 DNA: TGTGCGAGCATATTGGGCGCCGACAATGAGCAGTTCTTC

J gene: TRBJ2-7
V gene: TRBV7-9
clone size: -
D gene: -
CDR3 protein: CASSQGRASHEQYF
CDR3 DNA: TGTGCCAGCTCACAAGGCAGGGCTTCACACGAGCAGTACTTC

J gene: TRBJ1-2
V gene: TRBV19
clone size: -
D gene: -
CDR3 protein: CASSGHGYTF
CDR3 DNA: TGTGCCAGTAGTGGGCATGGCTACACCTTC

J gene: TRBJ1-5
V gene: TRBV10-3
clone size: -
D gene: -
CDR3 protein: CAISELSGSNQPQHF
CDR3 DNA: TGTGCCATCAGTGAGTTATCCGGGAGCAATCAGCCCCAGCATTTT

J gene: TRBJ2-3
V gene: TRBV27
clone size: -
D gene: TRBD1
CDR3 protein: CASSFPTGTDTQYF
CDR3 DNA: TGTGCCAGCAGTTTTCCGACAGGGACAGATACGCAGTATTTT

J gene: TRBJ2-7
V gene: TRBV27
clone size: -
D gene: TRBD1
CDR3 protein: CASSSTTGYYEQYF
CDR3 DNA: TGTGCCAGCAGTTCTACGACAGGGTACTACGAGCAGTACTTC

J gene: TRBJ1-2
V gene: TRBV14
clone size: -
D gene: -
CDR3 protein: CASSQDPTVYGYTF
CDR3 DNA: TGTGCCAGCAGCCAAGATCCAACAGTATATGGCTACACCTTC

J gene: TRBJ1-1
V gene: TRBV9
clone size: -
D gene: TRBD1
CDR3 protein: CASSPRQGSDTEAFF
CDR3 DNA: TGTGCCAGCAGCCCTCGACAGGGATCTGACACTGAAGCTTTCTTT

J gene: TRBJ1-1
V gene: TRBV7-8
clone size: -
D gene: -
CDR3 protein: CASSLRTEAFF
CDR3 DNA: TGTGCCAGCAGCCTCAGAACTGAAGCTTTCTTT

J gene: TRBJ1-5
V gene: TRBV12-3/TRBV12-4
clone size: -
D gene: -
CDR3 protein: CASSLGDSQPQHF
CDR3 DNA: TGTGCCAGCAGTTTAGGGGACTCTCAGCCCCAGCATTTT

J gene: TRBJ1-4
V gene: TRBV11-1
clone size: -
D gene: -
CDR3 protein: CASSDRTATNEKLFF
CDR3 DNA: TGTGCCAGCAGCGACAGAACTGCAACTAATGAAAAACTGTTTTTT

J gene: TRBJ2-5
V gene: TRBV5-4
clone size: -
D gene: TRBD1
CDR3 protein: CASSTPDRGWETQYF
CDR3 DNA: TGTGCCAGCAGCACACCTGACAGGGGGTGGGAGACCCAGTACTTC

J gene: TRBJ1-1
V gene: TRBV30
clone size: -
D gene: -
CDR3 protein: CACGRGLYTEAFF
CDR3 DNA: TGTGCCTGTGGTAGGGGATTATACACTGAAGCTTTCTTT

J gene: TRBJ2-7
V gene: TRBV9
clone size: once
D gene: -
CDR3 protein: CASSVGPGAYEQYF
CDR3 DNA: TGTGCCAGCAGCGTAGGGCCGGGGGCCTACGAGCAGTACTTC

J gene: TRBJ1-2
V gene: TRBV6-5
clone size: -
D gene: TRBD1
CDR3 protein: CASRIGQGANYGYTF
CDR3 DNA: TGTGCCAGCAGGATAGGACAGGGAGCCAACTATGGCTACACCTTC

J gene: TRBJ2-1
V gene: TRBV18
clone size: -
D gene: TRBD1
CDR3 protein: CASSPGQTEYNEQFF
CDR3 DNA: TGTGCCAGCTCACCGGGACAGACAGAGTACAATGAGCAGTTCTTC

J gene: TRBJ1-1
V gene: TRBV7-9
clone size: -
D gene: TRBD1
CDR3 protein: CASSLVAGQGAEAFF
CDR3 DNA: TGTGCCAGCAGCTTAGTAGCCGGACAGGGGGCCGAGGCTTTCTTT

J gene: TRBJ2-7
V gene: TRBV4-1
clone size: -
D gene: TRBD2
CDR3 protein: CASSQDAPQNEWGGYEQYF
CDR3 DNA: TGCGCCAGCAGCCAAGATGCGCCCCAGAATGAGTGGGGGGGCTACGAGCAGTACTTC

J gene: TRBJ2-3
V gene: TRBV12-3/TRBV12-4
clone size: -
D gene: -
CDR3 protein: CASSFASEAQYF
CDR3 DNA: TGTGCCAGCAGTTTTGCGAGCGAGGCGCAGTATTTT

J gene: TRBJ2-7
V gene: TRBV29-1
clone size: -
D gene: -
CDR3 protein: CSVPRGTAVHEQYF
CDR3 DNA: TGCAGCGTCCCTCGCGGGACAGCCGTCCACGAGCAGTACTTC

J gene: TRBJ2-2
V gene: TRBV30
clone size: -
D gene: -
CDR3 protein: CAWSVGLENTGELFF
CDR3 DNA: TGTGCCTGGAGTGTGGGGCTGGAGAACACCGGGGAGCTGTTTTTT

J gene: TRBJ2-3
V gene: TRBV5-1
clone size: -
D gene: -
CDR3 protein: CASSLGQSTDTQYF
CDR3 DNA: TGCGCCAGCAGCTTGGGACAGAGCACAGATACGCAGTATTTT

J gene: TRBJ1-2
V gene: TRBV6-5
clone size: -
D gene: -
CDR3 protein: CASRDSSYGYTF
CDR3 DNA: TGTGCCAGCAGGGACAGTTCTTACGGCTACACCTTC

J gene: TRBJ2-5
V gene: TRBV7-8
clone size: -
D gene: TRBD2
CDR3 protein: CASSLTGLAGVWETQYF
CDR3 DNA: TGTGCCAGCAGCTTAACGGGACTAGCGGGAGTGTGGGAGACCCAGTACTTC

J gene: TRBJ1-2
V gene: TRBV11-2
clone size: -
D gene: TRBD1
CDR3 protein: CASSEPLQGDYGYTF
CDR3 DNA: TGTGCCAGCAGCGAACCCCTACAGGGGGACTATGGCTACACCTTC

J gene: TRBJ2-3
V gene: TRBV7-9
clone size: -
D gene: TRBD2
CDR3 protein: CASRFREGPSSDTQYF
CDR3 DNA: TGTGCCAGCAGGTTTCGGGAGGGTCCCTCGTCGGATACGCAGTATTTT

J gene: TRBJ1-4
V gene: TRBV5-6
clone size: -
D gene: -
CDR3 protein: CASSLTGPLGKLFF
CDR3 DNA: TGTGCCAGCAGCTTAACAGGGCCATTAGGAAAACTGTTTTTT

J gene: TRBJ1-2
V gene: TRBV4-1
clone size: -
D gene: -
CDR3 protein: CASSQMDSTIYGYTF
CDR3 DNA: TGCGCCAGCAGCCAAATGGACAGTACAATCTATGGCTACACCTTC

J gene: TRBJ2-7
V gene: TRBV19
clone size: -
D gene: TRBD1
CDR3 protein: CASIDRDTYEQYF
CDR3 DNA: TGTGCCAGTATCGACAGGGATACCTACGAGCAGTACTTC

J gene: TRBJ1-2
V gene: TRBV5-1
clone size: -
D gene: TRBD1
CDR3 protein: CASSPGRDRGPLNYGYTF
CDR3 DNA: TGCGCCAGCAGCCCCGGCCGGGACAGGGGTCCTCTTAACTATGGCTACACCTTC

J gene: TRBJ1-2
V gene: TRBV5-1
clone size: -
D gene: -
CDR3 protein: CASSGRGMDYGYTF
CDR3 DNA: TGCGCCAGCAGCGGGAGGGGTATGGACTATGGCTACACCTTC

J gene: TRBJ2-2
V gene: TRBV6-2/TRBV6-3
clone size: -
D gene: -
CDR3 protein: CASSYIHHSGELFF
CDR3 DNA: TGTGCCAGCAGTTACATCCATCACTCCGGGGAGCTGTTTTTT

J gene: TRBJ1-1
V gene: TRBV18
clone size: -
D gene: -
CDR3 protein: CASSLQRGWNTEAFF
CDR3 DNA: TGTGCCAGCTCACTGCAGCGGGGCTGGAACACTGAAGCTTTCTTT

J gene: TRBJ2-1
V gene: TRBV30
clone size: -
D gene: TRBD1
CDR3 protein: CAWAEGQGARNEQFF
CDR3 DNA: TGTGCCTGGGCTGAGGGACAGGGGGCGCGGAATGAGCAGTTCTTC

J gene: TRBJ2-7
V gene: TRBV7-9
clone size: -
D gene: TRBD2
CDR3 protein: CASSPSVSSGYEQYF
CDR3 DNA: TGTGCCAGCAGCCCCTCCGTGTCTAGCGGGTACGAGCAGTACTTC

J gene: TRBJ2-3
V gene: TRBV11-3
clone size: -
D gene: TRBD2
CDR3 protein: CASSLVLGRGDTQYF
CDR3 DNA: TGTGCCAGCAGCTTAGTCTTGGGGAGGGGAGATACGCAGTATTTT

J gene: TRBJ1-5
V gene: TRBV6-4
clone size: -
D gene: TRBD1
CDR3 protein: CASTRTGFNQPQHF
CDR3 DNA: TGTGCCAGCACCCGGACAGGATTCAATCAGCCCCAGCATTTT

J gene: TRBJ1-1
V gene: TRBV7-9
clone size: -
D gene: -
CDR3 protein: CASRSPGDKGAEAFF
CDR3 DNA: TGTGCCAGCAGATCCCCGGGAGATAAAGGGGCTGAAGCTTTCTTT

J gene: TRBJ1-3
V gene: TRBV29-1
clone size: -
D gene: -
CDR3 protein: CSVSTGNTIYF
CDR3 DNA: TGCAGCGTTTCTACTGGAAACACCATATATTTT

J gene: TRBJ2-1
V gene: TRBV30
clone size: -
D gene: TRBD2
CDR3 protein: CAWSLLPGTSGRIDEQFF
CDR3 DNA: TGTGCCTGGAGTCTCCTCCCCGGGACTAGCGGGAGAATCGATGAGCAGTTCTTC

J gene: TRBJ2-5
V gene: TRBV28
clone size: -
D gene: -
CDR3 protein: CASSPGVQETQYF
CDR3 DNA: TGTGCCAGCAGCCCCGGGGTCCAAGAGACCCAGTACTTC

J gene: TRBJ2-5
V gene: TRBV5-1
clone size: -
D gene: -
CDR3 protein: CASSSDRSQETQYF
CDR3 DNA: TGCGCCAGCAGCTCTGACAGATCCCAAGAGACCCAGTACTTC

J gene: TRBJ2-7
V gene: TRBV5-1
clone size: -
D gene: TRBD2
CDR3 protein: CASRRASGSPPSYEQYF
CDR3 DNA: TGCGCCAGCAGGAGGGCTAGCGGGAGCCCACCATCCTACGAGCAGTACTTC

J gene: TRBJ2-7
V gene: TRBV7-6
clone size: -
D gene: TRBD2
CDR3 protein: CASSVEPSGSFNEQYF
CDR3 DNA: TGTGCCAGCAGCGTTGAGCCTAGCGGGAGTTTTAACGAGCAGTACTTC

J gene: TRBJ2-7
V gene: TRBV4-2
clone size: -
D gene: TRBD2
CDR3 protein: CASSQVTSVSYEQYF
CDR3 DNA: TGTGCCAGCAGCCAAGTCACTAGCGTTTCCTACGAGCAGTACTTC

J gene: TRBJ2-1
V gene: TRBV5-1
clone size: -
D gene: -
CDR3 protein: CASSNGGSSYNEQFF
CDR3 DNA: TGCGCCAGCAGCAATGGAGGGAGCTCCTACAATGAGCAGTTCTTC

J gene: TRBJ2-7
V gene: TRBV10-3
clone size: -
D gene: TRBD2
CDR3 protein: CAISEETSGSYEQYF
CDR3 DNA: TGTGCCATCAGTGAGGAGACTAGCGGCTCCTACGAGCAGTACTTC

J gene: TRBJ2-3
V gene: TRBV9
clone size: -
D gene: -
CDR3 protein: CASSVNLDTQYF
CDR3 DNA: TGTGCCAGCAGCGTAAATCTAGATACGCAGTATTTT

J gene: TRBJ2-2
V gene: TRBV10-1
clone size: few
D gene: -
CDR3 protein: CASSNRSLGRSGELFF
CDR3 DNA: TGCGCCAGCAGTAACCGGTCCCTCGGGAGATCCGGGGAGCTGTTTTTT

J gene: TRBJ2-3
V gene: TRBV4-1
clone size: -
D gene: -
CDR3 protein: CASSQDPVIDTQYF
CDR3 DNA: TGCGCCAGCAGCCAAGATCCGGTCATAGATACGCAGTATTTT